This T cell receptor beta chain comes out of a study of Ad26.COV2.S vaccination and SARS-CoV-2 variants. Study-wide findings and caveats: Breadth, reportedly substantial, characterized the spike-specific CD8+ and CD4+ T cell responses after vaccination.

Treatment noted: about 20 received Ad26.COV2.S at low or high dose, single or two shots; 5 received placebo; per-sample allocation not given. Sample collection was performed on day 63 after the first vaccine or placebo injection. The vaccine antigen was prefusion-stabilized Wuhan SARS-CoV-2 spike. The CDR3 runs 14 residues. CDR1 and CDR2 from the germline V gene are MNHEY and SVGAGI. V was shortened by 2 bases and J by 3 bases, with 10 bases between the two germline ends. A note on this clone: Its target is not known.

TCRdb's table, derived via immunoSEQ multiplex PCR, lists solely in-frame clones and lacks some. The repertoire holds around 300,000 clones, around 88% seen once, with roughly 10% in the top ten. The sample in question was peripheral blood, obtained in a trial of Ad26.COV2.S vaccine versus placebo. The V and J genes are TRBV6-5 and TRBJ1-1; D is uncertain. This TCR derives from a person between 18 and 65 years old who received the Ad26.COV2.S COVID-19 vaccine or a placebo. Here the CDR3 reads CASSYSPRDTEAFF. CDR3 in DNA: TGTGCCAGCAGTTACAGCCCAAGAGACACTGAAGCTTTCTTT.